The following is a T cell receptor beta chain sequence with its context. The record originates from a study of CD8 T cells in Susac syndrome. CDR3 length: 14 amino acids. The germline gives CDR1 SEHNR, CDR2 FQNEAQ (reference sequence). V was trimmed by 2 bases and J by 6 bases, leaving 13 bases between them. After extraction with the RNeasy kit, about 0.45 to 1 ug of the RNA was reverse transcribed using random hexamers. TCRdb redid the calling of the immunoSEQ multiplex PCR reads with MiXCR, one entry per CDR3 protein. The sample has some 200,000 distinct CDR3 sequences; roughly 92% are singletons. V gene TRBV7-9 combines with J gene TRBJ1-2; tentative D call: TRBD1 (6 bases). The TCR originated in a human donor with multiple sclerosis. Source material: CD8+ T cells from PBMCs. CDR3 loop: CASSLTHREDGYTF. The DNA of the CDR3 is TGTGCCAGCAGCTTAACTCACAGGGAAGATGGCTACACCTTC. The full variable domain, in which reference TRBV7-9 and TRBJ1-2 provide the parts outside the CDR3, is DTGVSQNPRHKITKRGQNVTFRCDPISEHNRLYWYRQTLGQGPEFLTYFQNEAQLEKSRLLSDRFSAERPKGSFSTLEIQRTEQGDSAMYLCASSLTHREDGYTFGSGTRLTVV.